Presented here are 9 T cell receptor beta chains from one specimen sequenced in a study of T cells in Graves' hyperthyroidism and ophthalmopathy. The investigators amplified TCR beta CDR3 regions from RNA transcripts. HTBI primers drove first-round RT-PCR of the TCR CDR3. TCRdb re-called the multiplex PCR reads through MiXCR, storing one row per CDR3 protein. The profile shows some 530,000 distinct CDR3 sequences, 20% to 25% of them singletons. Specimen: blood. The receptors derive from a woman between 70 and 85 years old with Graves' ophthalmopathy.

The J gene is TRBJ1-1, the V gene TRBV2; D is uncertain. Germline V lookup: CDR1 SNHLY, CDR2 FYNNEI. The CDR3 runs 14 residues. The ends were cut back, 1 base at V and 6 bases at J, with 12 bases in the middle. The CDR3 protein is CASSEEAPYSEAFF. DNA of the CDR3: TGTGCCAGCAGTGAAGAGGCCCCCTATTCTGAAGCTTTCTTT.

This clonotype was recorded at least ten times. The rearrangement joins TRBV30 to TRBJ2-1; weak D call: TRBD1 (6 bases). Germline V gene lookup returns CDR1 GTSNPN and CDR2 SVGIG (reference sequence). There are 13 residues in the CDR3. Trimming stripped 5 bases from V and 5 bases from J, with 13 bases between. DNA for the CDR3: TGTGCCTGGCAGCTCGGACAGAACAATGAGCAGTTCTTC. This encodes CAWQLGQNNEQFF.

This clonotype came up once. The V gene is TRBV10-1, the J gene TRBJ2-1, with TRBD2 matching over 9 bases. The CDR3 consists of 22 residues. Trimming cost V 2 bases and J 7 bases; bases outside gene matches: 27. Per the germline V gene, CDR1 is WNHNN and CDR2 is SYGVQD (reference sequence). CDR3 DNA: TGCGCCAGCAGTGAGGGCCTGGGGATCGGGCGGGAGGGCCGATCGGTGGGGAATGAGCAGTTCTTC. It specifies CASSEGLGIGREGRSVGNEQFF.

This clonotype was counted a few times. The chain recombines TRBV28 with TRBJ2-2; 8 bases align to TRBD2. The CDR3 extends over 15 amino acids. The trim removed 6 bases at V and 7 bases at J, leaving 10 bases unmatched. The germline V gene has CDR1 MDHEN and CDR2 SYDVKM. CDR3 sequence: CASRASGSWGGELFF. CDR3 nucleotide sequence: TGTGCCAGCAGGGCAAGCGGGAGCTGGGGCGGGGAGCTGTTTTTT. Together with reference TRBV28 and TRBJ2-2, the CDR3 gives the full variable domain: DVKVTQSSRYLVKRTGEKVFLECVQDMDHENMFWYRQDPGLGLRLIYFSYDVKMKEKGDIPEGYSVSREKKERFSLILESASTNQTSMYLCASRASGSWGGELFFGEGSRLTVL.

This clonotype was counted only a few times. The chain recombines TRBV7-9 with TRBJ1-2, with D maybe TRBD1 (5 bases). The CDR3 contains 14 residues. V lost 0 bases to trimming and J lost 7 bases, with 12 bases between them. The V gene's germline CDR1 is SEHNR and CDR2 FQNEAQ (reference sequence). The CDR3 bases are TGTGCCAGCAGCTTAGCGCGCAGGGAAAGTGGCTACACCTTC. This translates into CASSLARRESGYTF.

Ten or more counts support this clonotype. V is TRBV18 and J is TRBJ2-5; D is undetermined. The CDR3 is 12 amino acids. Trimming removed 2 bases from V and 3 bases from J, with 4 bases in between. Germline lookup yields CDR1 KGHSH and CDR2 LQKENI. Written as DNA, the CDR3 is TGTGCCAGCTCACCATCCGAAGAGACCCAGTACTTC. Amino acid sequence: CASSPSEETQYF.

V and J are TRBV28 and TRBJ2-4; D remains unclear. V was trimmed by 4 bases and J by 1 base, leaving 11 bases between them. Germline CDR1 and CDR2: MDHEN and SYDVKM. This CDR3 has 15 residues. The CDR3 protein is CASSSERYAKNIQYF. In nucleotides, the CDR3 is TGTGCCAGCAGTTCCGAGCGTTACGCCAAAAACATTCAGTACTTC. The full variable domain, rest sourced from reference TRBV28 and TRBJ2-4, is DVKVTQSSRYLVKRTGEKVFLECVQDMDHENMFWYRQDPGLGLRLIYFSYDVKMKEKGDIPEGYSVSREKKERFSLILESASTNQTSMYLCASSSERYAKNIQYFGAGTRLSVL.

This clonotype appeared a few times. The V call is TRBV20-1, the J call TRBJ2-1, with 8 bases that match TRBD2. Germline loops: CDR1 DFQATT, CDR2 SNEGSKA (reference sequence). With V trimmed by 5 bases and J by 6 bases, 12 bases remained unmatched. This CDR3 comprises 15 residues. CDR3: CSAFKREGRANEQFF. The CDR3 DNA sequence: TGCAGTGCTTTTAAACGGGAGGGCCGTGCCAATGAGCAGTTCTTC.

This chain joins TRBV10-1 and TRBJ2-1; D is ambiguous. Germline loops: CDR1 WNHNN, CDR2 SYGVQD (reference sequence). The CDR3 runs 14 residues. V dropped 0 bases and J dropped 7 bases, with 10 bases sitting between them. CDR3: CASSESWPTNEQFF. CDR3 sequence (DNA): TGCGCCAGCAGTGAGTCGTGGCCAACTAATGAGCAGTTCTTC.